The source of this TCR beta chain is a study of PD-1 blockade in classical Hodgkin lymphoma. There are 16 residues in the CDR3. Germline-derived CDR1 and CDR2 are SQVTM and ANQGSEA. V gave up 6 bases and J gave up 0 bases; unmatched junction bases: 11. Measured with immunoSEQ multiplex PCR; TCRdb has only the in-frame clones, and not every one. The sample contains roughly 40,000 clones, almost 90% of which appear only once. Each and every patient relapsed after autologous stem cell transplantation, and patients got differing brentuximab vedotin exposure. On this clone: Its antigen is unidentified.

Regarding the study as a whole: Significant TCR diversity gains by C4D1 occurred in CD4+ but not CD8+ cells. Reported findings placed baseline TCR diversity lower in newly diagnosed patients (compared with healthy donors).

The chain uses TRBV29-1 and TRBJ1-3, with 7 bases identical to TRBD1. This clonotype was obtained from a human donor with classical Hodgkin lymphoma. Sample: peripheral blood mononuclear cells (PBMCs), taken at baseline. The CDR3 DNA follows: TGCAGCGTGGGTGTGATACAGGGGAGCTCTGGAAACACCATATATTTT. Translated, it gives CSVGVIQGSSGNTIYF.